Listed below are T cell receptor beta chains from one sample, sequenced in a study of blood T cells in healthy people across ages. MiXCR was run by TCRdb on the 5' RACE reads, yielding one entry per CDR3 protein. The sample records around 900,000 distinct CDR3 sequences, about 28% being singletons. Material: blood. The receptors come from a woman over 75 in good health. CDR3s include the opening cysteine and the closing phenylalanine or tryptophan. Each record gives: D gene, J gene, V gene, clone size, CDR3 protein, CDR3 DNA. The D gene is left open where the match is weak. Clone size is stated in some rows and not others, as once, few, many or a class when expanded.

>TRBD1|TRBJ2-7|TRBV3-1|few
CASGPRTGVYEQYF
TGTGCCAGCGGCCCCCGGACAGGGGTATACGAGCAGTACTTC
>NA|TRBJ2-3|TRBV12-3/TRBV12-4|NA
CASSPAGSTDTQYF
TGTGCCAGCAGTCCAGCCGGGAGCACAGATACGCAGTATTTT
>TRBD1|TRBJ2-7|TRBV20-1|many
CSVSPGTGRNEQYF
TGCAGTGTTAGTCCCGGGACAGGGAGGAACGAGCAGTACTTC
>TRBD2|TRBJ2-5|TRBV7-8|many
CASSPGLAGGPRETQYF
TGTGCCAGCAGCCCGGGACTAGCGGGGGGGCCAAGGGAGACCCAGTACTTC
>NA|TRBJ1-2|TRBV20-1|NA
CSASTRRANYGYTF
TGCAGTGCTAGTACGAGGCGAGCTAACTATGGCTACACCTTC
>TRBD1|TRBJ1-6|TRBV12-3/TRBV12-4|NA
CTSSLGQGVSPLHF
TGTACCAGCAGTTTAGGACAGGGCGTTTCACCCCTCCACTTT
>NA|TRBJ2-6|TRBV20-1|many
CSARGGSTGANVLTF
TGCAGTGCCAGGGGGGGTAGCACTGGGGCCAACGTCCTGACTTTC
>NA|TRBJ2-1|TRBV6-5|many
CASAIRGNSYNEQFF
TGTGCCAGCGCAATTAGGGGGAACTCCTACAATGAGCAGTTCTTC
>TRBD2|TRBJ2-7|TRBV5-4|NA
CASSNPGTSVYEQYF
TGTGCCAGCAGCAACCCCGGGACTAGCGTCTACGAGCAGTACTTC
>NA|TRBJ2-7|TRBV11-2|many
CASTLPAGYEQYF
TGTGCCAGCACCCTCCCTGCCGGGTACGAGCAGTACTTC
>NA|TRBJ2-4|TRBV6-2/TRBV6-3|many
CASRNQGWPNIQYF
TGTGCCAGCAGAAACCAGGGTTGGCCAAACATTCAGTACTTC
>NA|TRBJ1-5|TRBV7-2|many
CASSLGSGGGRKPQHF
TGTGCCAGCAGCTTAGGGTCTGGTGGAGGGAGAAAGCCCCAGCATTTT
>TRBD1|TRBJ1-4|TRBV29-1|few
CSVRDRPRNEKLFF
TGCAGCGTTCGGGACAGGCCGAGGAATGAAAAACTGTTTTTT
>NA|TRBJ2-5|TRBV3-1|many
CASSHPSLQETQYF
TGTGCCAGCAGCCACCCCAGCCTTCAAGAGACCCAGTACTTC
>TRBD1|TRBJ1-5|TRBV5-4|many
CASSLGTGEQPQHF
TGTGCCAGCAGCTTGGGGACAGGGGAACAGCCCCAGCATTTT
>TRBD2|TRBJ2-2|TRBV6-2/TRBV6-3|NA
CASAASGGTNTGELFF
TGTGCCAGCGCCGCTAGCGGGGGGACGAACACCGGGGAGCTGTTTTTT
>TRBD2|TRBJ2-3|TRBV5-6|few
CAGSLEGLAGNTDTQYF
TGTGCCGGCAGCCTGGAGGGACTAGCGGGGAACACAGATACGCAGTATTTT
>NA|TRBJ1-4|TRBV4-3|many
CASSQGNRPTNEKLFF
TGCGCCAGCAGCCAAGGGAACAGGCCAACTAATGAAAAACTGTTTTTT
>NA|TRBJ2-1|TRBV9|many
CASDSGGGYNEQFF
TGTGCCAGCGATTCGGGGGGCGGATACAATGAGCAGTTCTTC
>NA|TRBJ1-6|TRBV11-2|NA
CASSLDANNSPLHF
TGTGCCAGCAGCTTGGACGCTAATAATTCACCCCTCCACTTT
>TRBD2|TRBJ2-4|TRBV7-2|few
CASSPLSGRESQYF
TGTGCCAGCAGCCCCCTATCCGGGCGGGAGTCCCAGTACTTC
>NA|TRBJ1-1|TRBV6-5|NA
CASSYTGRTSTEAFF
TGTGCCAGCAGTTACACGGGCCGTACTAGCACTGAAGCTTTCTTT